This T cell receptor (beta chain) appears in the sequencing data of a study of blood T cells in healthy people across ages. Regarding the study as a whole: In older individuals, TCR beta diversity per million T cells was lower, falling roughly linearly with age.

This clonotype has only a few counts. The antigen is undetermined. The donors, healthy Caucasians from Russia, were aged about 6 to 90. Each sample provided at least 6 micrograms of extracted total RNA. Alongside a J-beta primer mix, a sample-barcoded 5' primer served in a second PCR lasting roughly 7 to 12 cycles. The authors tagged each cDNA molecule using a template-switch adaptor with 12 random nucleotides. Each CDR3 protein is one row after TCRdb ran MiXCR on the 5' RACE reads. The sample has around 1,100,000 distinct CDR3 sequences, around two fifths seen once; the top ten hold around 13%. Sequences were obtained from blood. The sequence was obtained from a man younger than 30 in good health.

Here the CDR3 reads CASSLRTSGEKTNTQYF. Here the CDR3 DNA reads TGTGCCAGCAGCCTAAGGACTAGCGGGGAAAAGACGAATACGCAGTATTTT. The rearrangement links TRBV7-2 to TRBJ2-3; 12 bases line up with TRBD2. This CDR3 is 17 amino acids long. The ends lost 5 bases at V and 7 bases at J; junction bases unmatched: 13. The V gene's germline CDR1 is SGHTA and CDR2 FQGNSA.